A single sample is the source of the 3 T cell receptor beta chains below, sequenced in a study of shared clonotypes between healthy human individuals. Clones were read by immunoSEQ multiplex PCR, and TCRdb kept only the in-frame ones, dropping some. Of around 720,000 clones listed, around 73% are singletons. Material for sequencing was memory CD4+ T cells sorted from blood. Subset denoted: CD45RA-negative fraction. These TCRs come from a woman aged 30 to 39 in good health.

The genes are TRBV29-1 and TRBJ2-7, with D possibly being TRBD2 (5 bases). The V gene's germline CDR1 is SQVTM and CDR2 ANQGSEA. The CDR3 has 12 amino acids. V shed 4 bases and J shed 3 bases, with 10 bases lying between them. CDR3 bases: TGCAGCGTTGGAGAGCGGCGCTACGAGCAGTACTTC. Protein: CSVGERRYEQYF.

V and J are TRBV27 and TRBJ1-1; the D gene is possibly TRBD1 (6 bases). Per germline, CDR1 MNHEY and CDR2 SMNVEV (reference sequence). V was shortened by 5 bases and J by 10 bases, with 14 bases between the two germline ends. CDR3 size: 12 residues. Here the CDR3 DNA reads TGTGCCAGCAGTACCCGAGGGGGAGGAGCTTTCTTT. It codes for CASSTRGGGAFF.

V usage is TRBV19 and J usage is TRBJ2-7; possible D gene TRBD2, 6 bases. CDR3 length: 15 residues. Germline loops: CDR1 LNHDA, CDR2 SQIVND (reference sequence). V was pared by 5 bases and J by 5 bases, with 19 bases between. DNA for the CDR3: TGTGCCAGTAGTCCGACCTTTGAGGGGAGGAACGAGCAGTACTTC. Protein sequence: CASSPTFEGRNEQYF.